A selection of T cell receptor beta chains follows, all from one sample in a study of CD8 T cells in Susac syndrome. TCRdb recomputed calls from the immunoSEQ multiplex PCR reads with MiXCR, one row per CDR3 protein. The table records some 200,000 distinct CDR3 sequences, 90% to 96% of them present only once. Sequenced sample: CD4+ T cells from PBMCs. The receptor source for this set is a human donor with Susac syndrome. The CDR3 runs from the conserved cysteine through the conserved F or W. The D gene is left open where the match is weak. The size of a clone is reported for some rows only, either as once, few or many, or as a class for expanded clones.

j_call v_call d_call clone_size cdr3_nt cdr3_aa
TRBJ1-1 TRBV9 NA NA TGTGCCAGCAGCGTATCATCCGGACACCCGAACACTGAAGCTTTCTTT CASSVSSGHPNTEAFF
TRBJ2-7 TRBV5-4 NA NA TGTGCCAGCAGCAGCGGCGGCGGAGGAGCCTACGAGCAGTACTTC CASSSGGGGAYEQYF
TRBJ2-3 TRBV10-3 TRBD2 NA TGTGCCATTAGCGGGGGAGGTACAGATACGCAGTATTTT CAISGGGTDTQYF
TRBJ2-1 TRBV18 NA NA TGTGCCAGCTCACCAATGCTCGCCTCCTACAATGAGCAGTTCTTC CASSPMLASYNEQFF
TRBJ2-7 TRBV7-2 NA NA TGTGCCAGCAGCTTAGGCCGGCAGACCTACGAGCAGTACTTC CASSLGRQTYEQYF
TRBJ2-1 TRBV11-2 TRBD1 NA TGTGCCAGCAGCTTAGACCCCGGGACAGCCAATGAGCAGTTCTTC CASSLDPGTANEQFF
TRBJ2-5 TRBV9 TRBD1 NA TGTGCCAGCAGCGCCGCCGGGACAGGGCAAGAGACCCAGTACTTC CASSAAGTGQETQYF
TRBJ2-6 TRBV7-3 NA NA TGTGCCAGCGGACCTCTGGCCAACGTCCTGACTTTC CASGPLANVLTF
TRBJ1-5 TRBV28 TRBD1 NA TGTGCCAGCAGGAGGGGGCAGAATCAGCCCCAGCATTTT CASRRGQNQPQHF
TRBJ2-2 TRBV19 NA NA TGTGCCAGTAGTATAGTCGGACAGACTACCGGGGAGCTGTTTTTT CASSIVGQTTGELFF
TRBJ1-1 TRBV21-1 NA NA TGTGCCAGCAGCAAATTCCGAGGGCAGACCTATGAAGCTTTCTTT CASSKFRGQTYEAFF
TRBJ2-7 TRBV18 NA NA TGTGCCAGCTCACCACCGAGTGGATCCTACGAGCAGTACTTC CASSPPSGSYEQYF
TRBJ2-7 TRBV4-2 NA NA TGTGCCAGCAGCCAACCTACCCCGGGACCCCAAATCGGTGCCTACGAGCAGTACTTC CASSQPTPGPQIGAYEQYF
TRBJ2-1 TRBV30 NA NA TGTGCCTGGAGTGTCGTGCGAAATGAGCAGTTCTTC CAWSVVRNEQFF
TRBJ2-4 TRBV12-3/TRBV12-4 NA NA TGTGCCAGCAGCACCCACACCACCCTAGGGTACTTC CASSTHTTLGYF
TRBJ1-3 TRBV30 TRBD1 NA TGTGCCTGGAGTGTGGGGACAGGGGTATATTTT CAWSVGTGVYF
TRBJ2-1 TRBV5-4 NA NA TGTGCCAGCAGCCGAGACAGTAACAGACAGAGCTTC CASSRDSNRQSF
TRBJ1-5 TRBV20-1 NA NA TGCAGTGCTAGAAGGGGGGGGCTCAGTCAGCCCCAGCATTTT CSARRGGLSQPQHF
TRBJ1-2 TRBV12-3/TRBV12-4 NA NA TGTGCCAGCAGTTTAGTGGTGGGCGATACCTATGGCTACACCTTC CASSLVVGDTYGYTF
TRBJ2-1 TRBV7-3 NA NA TGTGCCAGCAGCTCGGGACCGAAATACAATGAGCAGTTCTTC CASSSGPKYNEQFF
TRBJ2-7 TRBV6-4 NA NA TGTGCCAGCTCACCTATACGCTGGGGTGGCTACGAGCAGTACTTC CASSPIRWGGYEQYF
TRBJ2-7 TRBV3-1 NA NA TGTGCCAGCAGCCCTTCTACCGGGGCTCCCCTCGAGCAGTACTTC CASSPSTGAPLEQYF
TRBJ2-7 TRBV14 TRBD1 NA TGTGCCAGCAGCTCCGACAGGGTGACCGAGCAGTACTTC CASSSDRVTEQYF
TRBJ2-7 TRBV29-1 TRBD1 NA TGCAGCGTTGGCCGCCTGACAGGGGGCTTCTCCTACGAGCAGTACTTC CSVGRLTGGFSYEQYF
TRBJ2-2 TRBV4-3 NA NA TGCGCCAGCAGCCCGATGGGCGTAGTAACCGGGGAGCTGTTTTTT CASSPMGVVTGELFF
TRBJ2-1 TRBV12-3/TRBV12-4 TRBD2 once TGTGCCAGCAGTTCCCCACGGGGGAGCGGGGGGGCTATAATCAATGAGCAGTTCTTC CASSSPRGSGGAIINEQFF
TRBJ2-1 TRBV5-4 TRBD2 NA TGTGCCAGCAGCGGGGCTAGCGGGAGGAACTACAATGAGCAGTTCTTC CASSGASGRNYNEQFF
TRBJ2-2 TRBV5-1 NA once TGCGCCAGCAGCTGGTTATACACCGGGGAGCTGTTTTTT CASSWLYTGELFF
TRBJ2-3 TRBV5-1 NA NA TGCGCCAGCAGCCCGGCCTCCGGGTTTGCAGATACGCAGTATTTT CASSPASGFADTQYF
TRBJ1-6 TRBV7-3 NA NA TGTGCCAGCAGCTTAATGCCAACCCCCGGTTTCCCCCTCCACTTT CASSLMPTPGFPLHF
TRBJ2-5 TRBV5-4 NA NA TGTGCCAGCAGCTTGGGAGGTAGTCGACAAGAGACCCAGTACTTC CASSLGGSRQETQYF
TRBJ2-1 TRBV11-2 TRBD2 once TGTGCCAGCAGTCGGGGGGTCACACCGCAGGACTACAATGAGCAGTTCTTC CASSRGVTPQDYNEQFF
TRBJ1-3 TRBV13 NA NA TGTGCCAGCAGCCCCCGGAGGGCAGGCGGAAGAAACACCATATATTTT CASSPRRAGGRNTIYF
TRBJ1-5 TRBV20-1 TRBD1 NA TGCAGTGCTCCGGGACAGGGGTTTAACCAGCCCCAGCATTTT CSAPGQGFNQPQHF
TRBJ1-2 TRBV29-1 TRBD1 NA TGCAGCGTAGGGGGCTCGGGTCCTTACTATGGCTACACCTTC CSVGGSGPYYGYTF
TRBJ2-3 TRBV7-3 TRBD2 NA TGTGCCAGCAGCCACCCGTATGGAGGGACTAGCGGGGAATTTTCTACAGATACGCAGTATTTT CASSHPYGGTSGEFSTDTQYF
TRBJ2-1 TRBV7-2 TRBD2 NA TGTGCCAGCAGCCCGCGGACTAGCGCGGTGAATGAGCAGTTCTTC CASSPRTSAVNEQFF
TRBJ2-4 TRBV30 NA NA TGTGCCTGGACGGCAGCCAAAAACATTCAGTACTTC CAWTAAKNIQYF
TRBJ1-2 TRBV4-1 TRBD1 NA TGCGCCAGCAGCCACGGCCCCAGGGACAGGGGGAGAGGCTACACCTTC CASSHGPRDRGRGYTF
TRBJ2-7 TRBV6-5 NA NA TGTGCCAGCAGTTCCACTTTCTCGGAGAGGCAGTACTTC CASSSTFSERQYF
TRBJ2-1 TRBV9 NA NA TGTGCCAGCAGCCCCGAGGCCTACCCAGGTGAGGAGCAGTTCTTC CASSPEAYPGEEQFF
TRBJ2-1 TRBV29-1 NA NA TGCAGCGTTGATCCTGCGGGCCTCTACAATGAGCAGTTCTTC CSVDPAGLYNEQFF
TRBJ1-5 TRBV2 NA NA TGTGCCAGCAGTACGGACATTTATCAGCCCCAGCATTTT CASSTDIYQPQHF
TRBJ2-1 TRBV5-6 NA NA TGTGCCAGCAGCTCCGGACTGCGCTCCTACAATGAGCAGTTCTTC CASSSGLRSYNEQFF
TRBJ2-6 TRBV9 NA NA TGTGCCAGCAGCGTAGCTCAAGCGGCTGGGGCCAACGTCCTGACTTTC CASSVAQAAGANVLTF
TRBJ2-1 TRBV9 TRBD2 NA TGTGCCAGCAGCGGTAGCGGGGGGGCCGCTGAGCAGTTCTTC CASSGSGGAAEQFF
TRBJ1-6 TRBV6-2/TRBV6-3 NA few TGTGCCAGCAGCTATGACGGCGCCGTAAATTCACCCCTCCACTTT CASSYDGAVNSPLHF
TRBJ2-5 TRBV6-6 NA NA TGTGCCAGCAGTTACGGGGGAAAGGAGACCCAGTACTTC CASSYGGKETQYF
TRBJ2-5 TRBV4-2 TRBD1 NA TGTGCCAGCAGCCAAGGTCCCGGACAGGGGTGGACCCAGTACTTC CASSQGPGQGWTQYF
TRBJ2-3 TRBV4-1 NA once TGCGCCAGCAGCCAAGGCGCGGGTGGATGGACAGATACGCAGTATTTT CASSQGAGGWTDTQYF
TRBJ1-3 TRBV7-8 NA once TGTGCCAGCAGCTTAGTAGGGGACTCTGGAAACACCATATATTTT CASSLVGDSGNTIYF
TRBJ1-6 TRBV30 NA NA TGTGCCTGGAGTGTCGGGGGCTCCTATAATTCACCCCTCCACTTT CAWSVGGSYNSPLHF
TRBJ1-2 TRBV29-1 TRBD1 NA TGCAGCGTCGGGACAGTCTGGAACTATGGCTACACCTTC CSVGTVWNYGYTF
TRBJ1-5 TRBV5-1 NA NA TGCGCCGTTTCCAGGACAGTCAAAAATCAGCCCCAGCATTTT CAVSRTVKNQPQHF
TRBJ1-1 TRBV7-8 NA once TGTGCCAGCAGCTTAGGAGGGGGAGGGCATCGGGCGGGGAACACTGAAGCTTTCTTT CASSLGGGGHRAGNTEAFF
TRBJ1-5 TRBV7-8 NA NA TGTGCCAGCAGCTTAGCGACGGGAGAAAATCAGCCCCAGCATTTT CASSLATGENQPQHF
TRBJ1-1 TRBV19 NA few TGTGCCACGAGGAGAGGGGAATCCACTGAAGCTTTCTTT CATRRGESTEAFF
TRBJ1-2 TRBV28 NA NA TGTGCCAGCACTTGGTCGACTAACTATGGCTACACCTTC CASTWSTNYGYTF
TRBJ2-2 TRBV12-3/TRBV12-4 NA NA TGTGCCAGCAGTTTTGACAGACCCACCGGGGAGCTGTTTTTT CASSFDRPTGELFF